This T cell receptor beta chain was recovered during a study of blood T cell repertoires in COVID-19. At the level of the study: PBMCs, B-cell-depleted T cells, or T cells were the source of the cDNA or gDNA that made up the material.

Participants' reported clinical history set cohort assignment. From germline, CDR1 is LNHDA and CDR2 SQIVND (reference sequence). V lost 10 bases to trimming and J lost 2 bases, with 11 bases between them. The CDR3 is 12 residues long. Measured with immunoSEQ multiplex PCR; TCRdb has only the in-frame clones, and not every one. The table has hundreds of thousands of clones, about 87% seen once. This clonotype originated in a man between 50 and 59 years old who had been exposed to COVID-19. The chain couples TRBV19 to TRBJ1-2, with a possible D match to TRBD1 (6 bases). Sequencing was done on a sample of PBMCs or T cells enriched from blood (not recorded which). CDR3 nucleotide sequence: TGTGCCACAACAGGGACCAACTATGGCTACACCTTC. It specifies CATTGTNYGYTF.